This T cell receptor (beta chain) was sequenced for a study of technical replicates of blood from four donors. The assay was immunoSEQ multiplex PCR, and TCRdb's table has in-frame clones only and misses some. The sample holds roughly 11,000 clones, 80% to 95% seen once. The V end was cut by 5 bases, the J end by 0 bases, with 16 bases between. The CDR3 covers 17 residues. Germline CDR1 and CDR2: SSHAT and FNYEAQ (reference sequence). Sequenced sample: PBMCs. This receptor was obtained from a human donor in good health. V usage is TRBV7-7 and J usage is TRBJ2-2; the D gene is possibly TRBD2 (6 bases). CDR3 region: CASSPSPGTANTGELFF. The CDR3 DNA follows: TGTGCCAGCAGCCCTTCTCCCGGGACTGCGAACACCGGGGAGCTGTTTTTT.